Below, 17 T cell receptor beta chains from the same sample are listed, as sequenced in a study of blood T cell repertoires in COVID-19. Some clones are missing from TCRdb's copy, which holds only in-frame ones; the method was immunoSEQ multiplex PCR. The sample carries about 230,000 clones, about 86% recorded once. Sequencing used peripheral blood. These TCRs come from a man aged 50 to 59 with active or convalescent COVID-19.

The chain joins TRBV9 to TRBJ2-7; D might be TRBD1 (5 bases). V gave up 4 bases and J gave up 2 bases, with 16 bases separating them. Germline CDR1 is SGDLS and CDR2 is YYNGEE. The CDR3 spans 15 residues. CDR3 amino acids: CASSPVGVATYEQYF. CDR3 coding DNA: TGTGCCAGCAGCCCCGTAGGGGTAGCTACCTACGAGCAGTACTTC.

This clone showed up just once. The V and J genes are TRBV6-5 and TRBJ1-2; D is unclear. The germline CDR1 and CDR2 sequences are MNHEY and SVGAGI. The V and J ends lost 4 bases and 2 bases respectively, with 14 bases between them. This CDR3 region has 15 residues. CDR3 nucleotides: TGTGCCAGCAGTTCCCCCCGTGGAGGGAACTATGGCTACACCTTC. Its translation: CASSSPRGGNYGYTF.

V gene TRBV2 combines with J gene TRBJ2-3; possibly TRBD2 for D (6 bases). Germline V gives CDR1 SNHLY, CDR2 FYNNEI. Trimming shortened V by 1 base and J by 0 bases, and 8 bases separated the two germline ends. The CDR3 covers 15 residues. The CDR3 sequence is CASSEDGGSTDTQYF. The CDR3 region has the DNA TGTGCCAGCAGTGAAGACGGGGGAAGCACAGATACGCAGTATTTT.

This clone has a single count. Written as DNA, the CDR3 is TGTGCCAGCAGCCTGGACAGGAGCAATCAGCCCCAGCATTTT. Protein product: CASSLDRSNQPQHF. V gene TRBV5-4 combines with J gene TRBJ1-5; TRBD1 aligns across 7 bases. V was clipped by 4 bases and J by 1 base; unmatched bases: 2. There are 14 residues in the CDR3. Germline assignment: CDR1 SGHNT and CDR2 YYREEE (reference sequence).

The chain employs TRBV2 and TRBJ2-7; TRBD2 matches at 8 bases. This CDR3 is 15 amino acids long. V gave up 1 base and J gave up 3 bases; unmatched junction bases: 5. Germline CDR1 SNHLY, CDR2 FYNNEI. The CDR3 spells CASSEEAGDRYEQYF. The CDR3 bases are TGTGCCAGCAGTGAAGAAGCGGGGGACCGCTACGAGCAGTACTTC.

This chain connects TRBV7-2 to TRBJ1-5; the D is unclear. Germline V gene data show CDR1 as SGHTA and CDR2 as FQGNSA. The V gene lost 5 bases and the J gene lost 5 bases, with 10 bases spanning the gap. The CDR3 is 13 residues long. Here the CDR3 reads CASSPGSYQPQHF. The CDR3 DNA reads TGTGCCAGCAGCCCCGGGTCTTATCAGCCCCAGCATTTT.

The chain employs TRBV25-1 and TRBJ2-1, with D hard to call. The CDR3 sequence is 15 residues long. The V gene lost 0 bases and the J gene lost 0 bases, with 6 bases spanning the gap. From germline, CDR1 is MGHDK and CDR2 SYGVNS. CDR3 region: CASSEYVSSYNEQFF. In DNA form, the CDR3 reads TGTGCCAGCAGTGAATATGTCAGCTCCTACAATGAGCAGTTCTTC.

This chain uses TRBV5-1 with TRBJ2-7, with 7 bases lining up with TRBD1. The J segment lost 7 bases and the V segment lost 4 bases, leaving 8 bases of the junction unmatched. Per the germline V gene, CDR1 is SGHRS and CDR2 is YFSETQ. The CDR3 extends over 13 amino acids. Here the CDR3 reads CASSEGQPQEQYF. In DNA, the CDR3 is TGCGCCAGCAGCGAGGGACAGCCCCAGGAGCAGTACTTC.

The chain combines TRBV5-5 with TRBJ2-5; 10 bases match TRBD2. The trim removed 7 bases at V and 5 bases at J, leaving 17 bases unmatched. The CDR3 loop spans 17 amino acids. Germline-derived CDR1 and CDR2 are SGHKS and YYEKEE (reference sequence). CDR3 region: CASRPDERGGREETQYF. In DNA, the CDR3 is TGTGCCAGCCGCCCCGACGAGCGGGGGGGCCGAGAGGAGACCCAGTACTTC.

The V gene is TRBV6-5, the J gene TRBJ2-6; D remains ambiguous. This CDR3 spans 15 amino acids. Germline CDR1 reads MNHEY; CDR2 reads SVGAGI. The ends were cut back, 5 bases at V and 4 bases at J, with 12 bases in the middle. The CDR3 sequence: CASSLIAVGANVLTF. In DNA, the CDR3 is TGTGCCAGCAGTCTCATCGCGGTCGGGGCCAACGTCCTGACTTTC.

The chain links TRBV13 to TRBJ2-7, with TRBD2 matching over 11 bases. CDR3 length equals 15 residues. The V segment lost 5 bases and the J segment 5 bases; nucleotides outside the gene matches: 8. The V gene's germline CDR1 is PRHDT and CDR2 FYEKMQ (reference sequence). DNA for the CDR3: TGTGCCAGCAGCATTAGCGGGGGGGCCGTGAACGAGCAGTACTTC. Residues: CASSISGGAVNEQYF.

The rearrangement links TRBV7-9 to TRBJ1-4; D remains unclear. CDR3 length equals 15 residues. V was shortened by 1 base and J by 0 bases, with 6 bases between the two germline ends. Germline-derived CDR1 and CDR2 are SEHNR and FQNEAQ (reference sequence). The CDR3 DNA follows: TGTGCCAGCAGCTTAGAAAAGCCAACTAATGAAAAACTGTTTTTT. Its translation: CASSLEKPTNEKLFF.

The chain combines TRBV21-1 with TRBJ1-5. TRBV21-1 is termed a pseudogene. The CDR3 spans 13 residues. The CDR3 sequence: CASRGGVDQPQHF. As DNA, the CDR3 is TGTGCCAGCCGGGGGGGGGTAGATCAGCCCCAGCATTTT.

The V gene is TRBV5-4, the J gene TRBJ1-2; 9 positions agree with TRBD1. CDR3 length: 18 residues. CDR1 SGHNT and CDR2 YYREEE come from the germline V gene (reference sequence). V gave up 2 bases and J gave up 1 base; unmatched junction bases: 12. CDR3 sequence: CASSFLPLRDRDNYGYTF. The CDR3 coding sequence is TGTGCCAGCAGCTTCCTACCCCTCCGGGACAGGGATAACTATGGCTACACCTTC.

V gene TRBV30 combines with J gene TRBJ1-6; D is uncertain. Germline lookup yields CDR1 GTSNPN and CDR2 SVGIG (reference sequence). Trimming removed 4 bases at V and 14 bases at J, with 15 bases between. The CDR3 totals 12 residues. CDR3 sequence: CAWTSGELALHF. CDR3 sequence (DNA): TGTGCCTGGACTTCTGGAGAGCTAGCCCTCCACTTT.

This clone was detected only once. The J gene is TRBJ2-6, the V gene TRBV7-3; tentatively, D is TRBD2 (7 bases). Germline assignment: CDR1 SGHTA and CDR2 FQGTGA. V was clipped by 5 bases and J by 0 bases, with 14 bases between them. The CDR3 spans 17 residues. CDR3 region: CASSPSGGSSGANVLTF. In DNA, the CDR3 is TGTGCCAGCAGCCCCTCGGGGGGCAGCTCTGGGGCCAACGTCCTGACTTTC.

The chain combines TRBV5-8 with TRBJ2-7; 8 positions agree with TRBD1. Germline CDR1 and CDR2: SGHTS and YDEGEE. CDR3 length: 16 residues. The ends lost 3 bases at V and 0 bases at J; junction bases unmatched: 8. CDR3 nucleotide sequence: TGTGCCAGCAGCTCCTTGTTCGACAGGGGCTCCTACGAGCAGTACTTC. Its translation is CASSSLFDRGSYEQYF.